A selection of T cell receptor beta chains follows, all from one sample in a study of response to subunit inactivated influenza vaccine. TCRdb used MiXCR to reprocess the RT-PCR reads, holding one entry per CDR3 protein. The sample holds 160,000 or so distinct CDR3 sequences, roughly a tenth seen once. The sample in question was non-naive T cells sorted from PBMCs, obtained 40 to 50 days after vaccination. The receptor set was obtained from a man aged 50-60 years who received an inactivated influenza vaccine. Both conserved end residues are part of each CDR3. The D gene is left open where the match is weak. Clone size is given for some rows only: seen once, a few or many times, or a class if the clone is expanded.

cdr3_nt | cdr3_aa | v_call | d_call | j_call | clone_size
TGTGCCAGCAGTTACCCAGGGGTTAATTCACCCCTCCACTTT | CASSYPGVNSPLHF | TRBV25-1 | NA | TRBJ1-6 | NA
TGTGCCAGCAGCCAATGGCAGCAGAGCACAGATACGCAGTATTTT | CASSQWQQSTDTQYF | TRBV3-1 | NA | TRBJ2-3 | few
TGTGCCAGCAGCCAAGATCACTACTACGAGCAGTACTTC | CASSQDHYYEQYF | TRBV3-1 | NA | TRBJ2-7 | many
TGCGCCAGCAGCGCCACTATCGGGGAGACCCAGTACTTC | CASSATIGETQYF | TRBV5-1 | NA | TRBJ2-5 | NA
TGCAGTGCTAGAGATGGGGGCGGGAGGCCCCCAGAGACCCAGTACTTC | CSARDGGGRPPETQYF | TRBV20-1 | TRBD2 | TRBJ2-5 | NA
TGCAGTGCTAGATCCCCTATCAGGCAGGGATTCACTGAAGCTTTCTTT | CSARSPIRQGFTEAFF | TRBV20-1 | NA | TRBJ1-1 | few
TGCGCCAGCAGCCCCGGGACAGGGGGCCTTGAGCAGTTCTTC | CASSPGTGGLEQFF | TRBV5-1 | TRBD1 | TRBJ2-1 | few
TGTGCCAGCAGCTTAGATTCACTGACAGGGACCCAGTACTTC | CASSLDSLTGTQYF | TRBV11-2 | NA | TRBJ2-5 | once
TGTGCCAGCAGTGTCCCGGGACGGGATAATGAAAAACTGTTTTTT | CASSVPGRDNEKLFF | TRBV25-1 | NA | TRBJ1-4 | NA
TGTGCCAGCAGTAGCGGGAGAGATACGCAGTATTTT | CASSSGRDTQYF | TRBV7-2 | TRBD2 | TRBJ2-3 | many
TGCGCCAGCAGCCAAGAATACGGGGCGGGAGACTACGAGCAGTACTTC | CASSQEYGAGDYEQYF | TRBV4-3 | TRBD2 | TRBJ2-7 | few
TGTGCCAGCAGTTTAGCCACAGATACGCAGTATTTT | CASSLATDTQYF | TRBV12-3/TRBV12-4 | NA | TRBJ2-3 | many
TGCGCCAGCAGCTTCGACACTTCGAACACCGGGGAGCTGTTTTTT | CASSFDTSNTGELFF | TRBV5-1 | NA | TRBJ2-2 | many
TGTGCCAGCAGCACCCGGGACAGATCCTACGAGCAGTACTTC | CASSTRDRSYEQYF | TRBV7-2 | TRBD1 | TRBJ2-7 | few
TGTGCCAGCGCCAGGGGGGGGGGCTTCTCCTACGAGCAGTACTTC | CASARGGGFSYEQYF | TRBV28 | NA | TRBJ2-7 | NA
TGCAGCGTTGCTGGATGGGGGGACAATGAGCAGTTCTTC | CSVAGWGDNEQFF | TRBV29-1 | NA | TRBJ2-1 | few
TGCGCCAGCAGCTCAGGCTGGGACATAGCCTACGAGCAGTACTTC | CASSSGWDIAYEQYF | TRBV5-1 | NA | TRBJ2-7 | NA
TGTGCCAGCAGTTCTTTCGGACAGAACTACAATGAGCAGTTCTTC | CASSSFGQNYNEQFF | TRBV28 | NA | TRBJ2-1 | NA
TGTGCCAGCTCACCGACCAATACTAGGAGGGGACGCACAGATACGCAGTATTTT | CASSPTNTRRGRTDTQYF | TRBV18 | NA | TRBJ2-3 | NA
TGTGCCACTTTCAAGGGGGGACAGAACACCGGGGAGCTGTTTTTT | CATFKGGQNTGELFF | TRBV3-1 | NA | TRBJ2-2 | few
TGTGCCAGCAGACCCAGGCGGGGGGTGATGCAAGAGACCCAGTACTTC | CASRPRRGVMQETQYF | TRBV11-2 | TRBD2 | TRBJ2-5 | few
TGTGCCAGCAGCCGGGACAGGGGTCCAGAGACCCAGTACTTC | CASSRDRGPETQYF | TRBV7-2 | TRBD1 | TRBJ2-5 | NA
TGTGCCAGCAGCCCCCGAGTAGGGGCGACTAATGAAAAACTGTTTTTT | CASSPRVGATNEKLFF | TRBV9 | NA | TRBJ1-4 | NA
TGCGCCAGCAGCTTTACTAGCGGGGGCGGGGAGCTGTTTTTT | CASSFTSGGGELFF | TRBV5-1 | TRBD2 | TRBJ2-2 | NA
TGTGCCAGCAGCCGAGAGCGGGGAGAGCAGTTCTTC | CASSRERGEQFF | TRBV4-2 | TRBD2 | TRBJ2-1 | NA
TGTGCCAGCAGTTACTCTTGGAGCTCCTATAATTCACCCCTCCACTTT | CASSYSWSSYNSPLHF | TRBV6-5 | NA | TRBJ1-6 | NA
TGTGCCAGCAGCTTACTTGTAGCCTCACCAGATACGCAGTATTTT | CASSLLVASPDTQYF | TRBV7-2 | NA | TRBJ2-3 | NA
TGCAGTGCTAGCGGTTCAGCGGGGGGGCTCGCAGATACGCAGTATTTT | CSASGSAGGLADTQYF | TRBV20-1 | TRBD2 | TRBJ2-3 | many
TGTGCCAGCAGCTTAGGTTCTGGGGAAGAGACCCAGTACTTC | CASSLGSGEETQYF | TRBV7-3 | NA | TRBJ2-5 | many
TGTGCCAGCAGCTTAGACCGGGGGACCCAGTACTTC | CASSLDRGTQYF | TRBV7-8 | NA | TRBJ2-5 | many
TGTGCCAGCTGGGGGGGACAGGAAGCTAACTATGGCTACACCTTC | CASWGGQEANYGYTF | TRBV28 | TRBD1 | TRBJ1-2 | few
TGTGCCAGCAGAAAGACAGGTTTTAATTCACCCCTCCACTTT | CASRKTGFNSPLHF | TRBV2 | NA | TRBJ1-6 | few
TGTGCCAGCAGCTTAGCGGGGGCGCCCCCGAACACTGAAGCTTTCTTT | CASSLAGAPPNTEAFF | TRBV7-9 | NA | TRBJ1-1 | NA
TGTGCCAGCAGCTCCGCCGCGTCGGGAGTTGGGTACGAGCAGTACTTC | CASSSAASGVGYEQYF | TRBV7-9 | NA | TRBJ2-7 | NA
TGTGCCAGCAGTGAACAGGGCGGCTCGGCTTTCTTT | CASSEQGGSAFF | TRBV6-4 | NA | TRBJ1-1 | NA
TGCAGTGCCAACCCCAGCGGAACTAGCACAGATACGCAGTATTTT | CSANPSGTSTDTQYF | TRBV20-1 | NA | TRBJ2-3 | NA
TGCAGTGCTACTGACGGAACCTACGAGCAGTACTTC | CSATDGTYEQYF | TRBV20-1 | NA | TRBJ2-7 | NA
TGTGCCAGCAGCCAAGATAAAAGCGGCTCGAACACCGGGGAGCTGTTTTTT | CASSQDKSGSNTGELFF | TRBV4-2 | NA | TRBJ2-2 | many
TGCGCCAGCAGCCAAGATCTGGGGGCGAACATTCAGTACTTC | CASSQDLGANIQYF | TRBV4-3 | NA | TRBJ2-4 | many
TGTGCCAGTAGTATAGTGGTCCAAAATCAGCCCCAGCATTTT | CASSIVVQNQPQHF | TRBV19 | NA | TRBJ1-5 | NA
TGTGCCAGCAGCTTAGGGCGAGACAGGGGTGGCTACGAGCAGTACTTC | CASSLGRDRGGYEQYF | TRBV11-2 | TRBD1 | TRBJ2-7 | NA
TGTGCCAGCAGCTTGTGGCGGGGGGGAATATGGAGCTCCTACAATGAGCAGTTCTTC | CASSLWRGGIWSSYNEQFF | TRBV11-1 | TRBD2 | TRBJ2-1 | NA